A single sample is the source of the 5 T cell receptor beta chains below, sequenced in a study of blood T cell repertoires in COVID-19. The assay was immunoSEQ multiplex PCR, and TCRdb's table has in-frame clones only and misses some. This table holds around 460,000 clones, roughly 90% found once. Specimen: peripheral blood. The receptors were gathered from a man younger than 30 with COVID-19, enrolled during active disease.

V is TRBV28 and J is TRBJ2-7, with 8 positions matching TRBD1. Germline V gene lookup returns CDR1 MDHEN and CDR2 SYDVKM. CDR3 size: 14 residues. Trimming took 6 bases from V and 3 from J; bases not matched to a gene: 7. The CDR3 reads CASRGQDRGYEQYF. The CDR3 DNA reads TGTGCCAGCAGAGGACAAGACAGGGGCTACGAGCAGTACTTC.

The genes are TRBV7-9 and TRBJ2-1; 9 nucleotides match TRBD2. Germline V gives CDR1 SEHNR, CDR2 FQNEAQ (reference sequence). Trimming took 1 base from V and 8 from J; bases not matched to a gene: 3. The CDR3 is made up of 14 amino acids. CDR3 region: CASSLVAGDHEQFF. In DNA form, the CDR3 reads TGTGCCAGCAGCTTAGTAGCGGGAGACCATGAGCAGTTCTTC.

This clone turned up a few times. This sequence joins TRBV11-2 and TRBJ2-5, with 7 bases identical to TRBD1. The CDR3 is 15 amino acids. CDR1 is SGHAT, CDR2 FQNNGV, per germline. V shed 3 bases and J 2 bases; nucleotides not matched to a gene: 6. The CDR3 bases are TGTGCCAGCAGCTTGGATATGGGACAGCAAGAGACCCAGTACTTC. Its translation is CASSLDMGQQETQYF.

The rearrangement joins TRBV19 to TRBJ2-3; unclear D gene. V gave up 7 bases and J gave up 2 bases, with 13 bases separating them. Germline V gene lookup returns CDR1 LNHDA and CDR2 SQIVND (reference sequence). This CDR3 comprises 14 residues. The CDR3 bases are TGTGCCAGTAACAGACGACAAGTCACAGATACGCAGTATTTT. It yields the protein CASNRRQVTDTQYF.

In nucleotides, the CDR3 is TGTGCCAGCAGCAAACTTCGGCTAGCGGGCCGAGAGACCCAGTACTTC. This encodes CASSKLRLAGRETQYF. The chain joins TRBV21-1 to TRBJ2-5; the table's TRBD2 call for D was not verified on the DNA. TRBV21-1 is an annotated pseudogene. The CDR3 sequence is 16 residues long.